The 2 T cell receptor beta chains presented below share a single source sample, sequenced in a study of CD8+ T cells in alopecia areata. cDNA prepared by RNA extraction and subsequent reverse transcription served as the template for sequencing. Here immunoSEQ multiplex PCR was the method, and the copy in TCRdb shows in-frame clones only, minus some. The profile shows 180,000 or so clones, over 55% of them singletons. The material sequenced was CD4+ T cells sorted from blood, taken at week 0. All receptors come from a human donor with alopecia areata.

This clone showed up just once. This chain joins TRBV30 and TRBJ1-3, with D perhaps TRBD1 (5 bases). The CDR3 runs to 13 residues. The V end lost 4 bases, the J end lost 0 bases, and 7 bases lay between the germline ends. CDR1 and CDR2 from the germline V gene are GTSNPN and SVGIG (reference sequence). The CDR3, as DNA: TGTGCCTGGACAGGGCACTCTGGAAACACCATATATTTT. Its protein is CAWTGHSGNTIYF.

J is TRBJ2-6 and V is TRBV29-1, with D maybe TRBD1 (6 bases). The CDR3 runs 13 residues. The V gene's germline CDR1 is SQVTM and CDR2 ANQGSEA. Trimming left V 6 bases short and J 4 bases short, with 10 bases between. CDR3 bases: TGCAGCGTCGCAGGGGTGGGGGCCAACGTCCTGACTTTC. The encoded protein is CSVAGVGANVLTF.